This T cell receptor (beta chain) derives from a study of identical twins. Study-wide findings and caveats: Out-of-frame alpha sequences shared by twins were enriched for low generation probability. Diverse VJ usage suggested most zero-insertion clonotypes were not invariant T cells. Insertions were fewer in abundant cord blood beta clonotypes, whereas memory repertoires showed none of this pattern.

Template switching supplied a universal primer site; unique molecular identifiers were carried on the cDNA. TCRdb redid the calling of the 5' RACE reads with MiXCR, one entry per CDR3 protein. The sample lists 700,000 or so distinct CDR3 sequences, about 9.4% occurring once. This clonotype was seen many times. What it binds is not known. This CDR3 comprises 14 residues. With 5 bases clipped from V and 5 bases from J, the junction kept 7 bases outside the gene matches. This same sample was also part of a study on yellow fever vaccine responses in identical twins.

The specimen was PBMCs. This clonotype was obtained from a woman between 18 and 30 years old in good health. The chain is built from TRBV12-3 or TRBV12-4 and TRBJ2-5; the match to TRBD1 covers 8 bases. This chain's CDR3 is CASSPRTGLETQYF. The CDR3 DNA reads TGTGCCAGCAGTCCTAGGACAGGGCTGGAGACCCAGTACTTC.